The source of this T cell receptor (beta chain) is a study of blood T cell repertoires in COVID-19. The overall study: The origin of the acute and convalescent COVID-19 samples was the United States, Italy and Spain. PBMCs, B-cell-depleted T cells, or T cells provided the cDNA or gDNA that made up the material.

CDR3 length: 13 residues. With V trimmed by 6 bases and J by 5 bases, 6 bases remained unmatched. As originally analysed: Nucleated cell number was recorded as an estimate derived from reference gene primer amplification. Only in-frame clones appear in the TCRdb table, and some are missing; sequencing was by immunoSEQ multiplex PCR. V and J calls plus clone size are reproduced from that table; the DNA served to infer D and trimming. There are more than 250,000 clones in the sample; over 80% occur only once, and roughly 4.6% lies in the top ten. The clonotype was recovered from a man aged 55 to 70 who had recovered from COVID-19. The chain carries TRBV12-3 or TRBV12-4 and TRBJ2-7; 8 positions match TRBD1. The sequencing sample was made of peripheral blood. The CDR3 DNA sequence: TGTGCCAGCAGCGGGGACAGGCCCCACGAGCAGTACTTC. Amino acid sequence: CASSGDRPHEQYF.